What follows are 22 T cell receptor beta chains derived from one specimen sequenced in a study of memory CD8 T cells in hepatitis C reinfection. The method was immunoSEQ multiplex PCR; TCRdb's version includes in-frame clones alone and lacks a portion of them. Here the sample spans around 45,000 clones, 89% being singletons. Documented time point: late/post reinfection, 12 to 24 weeks after detection. No in vitro expansion preceded TCR sequencing of the sorted cells. The sequencing input was naive CD8+ T cells sorted from blood. The source is a man aged 18 to 29 with hepatitis C virus infection.

Here the CDR3 reads CASSLAIRNTYEQYF. The CDR3 nucleotides read TGTGCCAGCAGCTTAGCCATAAGAAACACCTACGAGCAGTACTTC. The rearrangement links TRBV11-2 to TRBJ2-7; D gene unclear. Germline assignment: CDR1 SGHAT and CDR2 FQNNGV. V was trimmed by 1 base and J by 2 bases, leaving 12 bases between them. The CDR3 consists of 15 residues.

The chain uses TRBV5-4 and TRBJ1-2, with D tentatively TRBD1 (6 bases). The ends were cut back, 2 bases at V and 8 bases at J, with 16 bases in the middle. The CDR3 totals 14 residues. Germline loops: CDR1 SGHNT, CDR2 YYREEE (reference sequence). Here the CDR3 reads CASSFSRGSQGYTF. CDR3 bases: TGTGCCAGCAGCTTTTCCAGGGGAAGTCAGGGCTACACCTTC.

This clone was counted a single time. The CDR3, as DNA: TGTGCCAGCAGCTTAGGGACTAGCGGAGAGAGCACAGATACGCAGTATTTT. Translation gives CASSLGTSGESTDTQYF. The chain carries TRBV11-2 and TRBJ2-3; 10 bases map to TRBD2. V shed 1 base, J shed 0 bases, and the junction held 4 bases outside the gene matches. This CDR3 contains 17 residues. Germline V lookup: CDR1 SGHAT, CDR2 FQNNGV.

V usage is TRBV7-9 and J usage is TRBJ1-2; 9 bases map to TRBD1. The CDR3 extends over 14 amino acids. V lost 5 bases, J lost 2 bases, and 3 bases stayed unmatched. Germline-derived CDR1 and CDR2 are SEHNR and FQNEAQ (reference sequence). The CDR3 protein is CASSRDRENYGYTF. CDR3 coding DNA: TGTGCCAGCAGCCGGGACAGGGAGAACTATGGCTACACCTTC.

The chain uses TRBV7-3 and TRBJ2-1; D remains unclear. Trimming removed 2 bases from V and 2 bases from J, with 10 bases in between. The CDR3 has 15 residues. Germline V gene sequence: CDR1 SGHTA, CDR2 FQGTGA. The CDR3 DNA reads TGTGCCAGCAGCTTAGGTCCGAGGCCCTACAATGAGCAGTTCTTC. This translates into CASSLGPRPYNEQFF.

The chain links TRBV13 to TRBJ2-1; 7 bases fit TRBD2. V lost 4 bases and J lost 0; bases outside the gene matches: 6. This CDR3 contains 16 residues. The V gene's germline CDR1 is PRHDT and CDR2 FYEKMQ (reference sequence). The CDR3 region is CASSSRDYYSYNEQFF. The CDR3, as DNA: TGTGCCAGCAGCTCCCGGGACTACTACTCCTACAATGAGCAGTTCTTC.

This chain uses TRBV29-1 with TRBJ2-1; a possible D gene is TRBD1 (6 bases). V was clipped by 7 bases and J by 7 bases, with 11 bases between them. Germline V gene sequence: CDR1 SQVTM, CDR2 ANQGSEA. This CDR3 is built from 11 residues. CDR3 DNA sequence: TGCAGCGCAAACAGGGTTAATGAGCAGTTCTTC. Encoded protein: CSANRVNEQFF.

V gene TRBV7-9 combines with J gene TRBJ2-1; TRBD2 aligns across 7 bases. With V trimmed by 0 bases and J by 7 bases, 12 bases remained unmatched. This CDR3 has 17 amino acids. Germline CDR1 is SEHNR and CDR2 is FQNEAQ (reference sequence). CDR3 loop: CASSLALTSARSNEQFF. DNA of the CDR3: TGTGCCAGCAGCTTAGCCCTCACTAGCGCAAGGTCGAATGAGCAGTTCTTC.

The chain has TRBV6-6 and TRBJ2-1; weak D call: TRBD1 (6 bases). Germline CDR1 reads MNHNY; CDR2 reads SVGAGI (reference sequence). There are 13 residues in the CDR3. Trimming removed 6 bases at V and 4 bases at J, with 10 bases between. As DNA, the CDR3 is TGTGCCAGCAGCCGGACAGAATACAATGAGCAGTTCTTC. It yields the protein CASSRTEYNEQFF.

This chain uses TRBV7-8 with TRBJ2-1, with 8 nucleotides matching TRBD1. The CDR3 covers 17 residues. V trimming: 1 base; J trimming: 7 bases; junction bases outside the gene matches: 12. Per the germline V gene, CDR1 is SGHVS and CDR2 is FQNEAQ. CDR3 protein: CASSLVPDRAFGNEQFF. The CDR3 nucleotides read TGTGCCAGCAGCTTAGTTCCGGACAGGGCCTTCGGGAATGAGCAGTTCTTC.

This chain connects TRBV5-1 to TRBJ2-1, with 11 bases aligning to TRBD2. The germline V gene has CDR1 SGHRS and CDR2 YFSETQ. After removal of 2 bases from V and 4 bases from J, the junction contained 5 bases not matched to a gene. The CDR3 runs 16 residues. CDR3 DNA sequence: TGCGCCAGCAGCTTCGGACTAGCGGGCTTATACAATGAGCAGTTCTTC. Encoded protein: CASSFGLAGLYNEQFF.

This chain connects TRBV27 to TRBJ2-6; tentative D call: TRBD1 (5 bases). The germline V gene encodes CDR1 MNHEY and CDR2 SMNVEV (reference sequence). V was cut by 7 bases and J by 0 bases, with 10 bases left in between. The CDR3 runs 15 residues. The CDR3 DNA is TGTGCCAGCACCCCAGGGTCCTCTGGGGCCAACGTCCTGACTTTC. It encodes CASTPGSSGANVLTF.

A word on this clone: The identical CDR3 is also encoded by other nucleotide sequences in the sample. The J gene is TRBJ2-1, the V gene TRBV27; TRBD2 aligns across 10 bases. Germline V gene sequence: CDR1 MNHEY, CDR2 SMNVEV (reference sequence). The V and J ends lost 0 bases and 8 bases, in that order; junction bases with no gene match: 13. CDR3 length equals 18 residues. The CDR3 region is CASSLSSVAGGPVDEQFF. CDR3 coding DNA: TGTGCCAGCAGTTTATCTTCGGTAGCGGGAGGTCCCGTCGATGAGCAGTTCTTC.

V is TRBV6-5 and J is TRBJ2-5; D is uncertain. The end of the DNA fits TRBJ2-7 better, so the J call may be wrong. Germline V CDR1 and CDR2: MNHEY, SVGAGI. CDR3 size: 12 residues. The DNA for the CDR3 is TGTGCCAGCAGCTCAGTAAACTACGAGCAGTACTTC. Residues: CASSSVNYEQYF.

This chain uses TRBV19 with TRBJ1-1; D gene uncertain. Trimming stripped 5 bases from V and 1 base from J, with 8 bases between. Germline V lookup: CDR1 LNHDA, CDR2 SQIVND (reference sequence). The CDR3 consists of 13 residues. The CDR3 DNA follows: TGTGCCAGTAGTCCCACCGGGAACACTGAAGCTTTCTTT. Translated: CASSPTGNTEAFF. Based on the CDR3 plus reference TRBV19 and TRBJ1-1, the full variable domain is DGGITQSPKYLFRKEGQNVTLSCEQNLNHDAMYWYRQDPGQGLRLIYYSQIVNDFQKGDIAEGYSVSREKKESFPLTVTSAQKNPTAFYLCASSPTGNTEAFFGQGTRLTVV.

The chain is built from TRBV18 and TRBJ2-7; D is possibly TRBD2 (5 bases). This CDR3 region has 11 residues. With 3 bases removed from V and 6 bases from J, the gap between germline ends came to 6 bases. Germline CDR1 is KGHSH and CDR2 is LQKENI. The CDR3 bases are TGTGCCAGCTCACCGAGCGGCGAGCAGTACTTC. This encodes CASSPSGEQYF.

The gene calls are TRBV4-2 and TRBJ2-7, with 9 bases aligning to TRBD1. This CDR3 region has 14 residues. Germline CDR1 LGHNA, CDR2 YNFKEQ. With 3 bases clipped from V and 4 bases from J, the junction kept 4 bases outside the gene matches. The CDR3, as DNA: TGTGCCAGCAGCCAGCCGGGACAGGGTTACGAGCAGTACTTC. This translates into CASSQPGQGYEQYF.

Only one count was recorded for this clone. This chain links TRBV6-5 with TRBJ1-4, with TRBD1 identical over 9 bases. Unmatched junction bases numbered 3, after V lost 6 bases and J lost 7 bases. There are 13 residues in the CDR3. The V gene's germline CDR1 is MNHEY and CDR2 SVGAGI. CDR3 DNA: TGTGCCAGCAGGGACAGGGGAGGTGAAAAACTGTTTTTT. Translating gives CASRDRGGEKLFF.

This chain links TRBV7-9 with TRBJ2-5; 12 positions agree with TRBD2. The V gene end was trimmed by 1 base and the J gene end by 3 bases; junction bases not matched to a gene: 12. Looked up from germline, CDR1 is SEHNR and CDR2 is FQNEAQ (reference sequence). The CDR3 length is 19 residues. CDR3 nucleotides: TGTGCCAGCAGCTTAGGGTTGGGGACTAGCGGGTCCTACAAAGAGACCCAGTACTTC. Its protein product is CASSLGLGTSGSYKETQYF. The full variable domain, rest sourced from reference TRBV7-9 and TRBJ2-5, is DTGVSQNPRHKITKRGQNVTFRCDPISEHNRLYWYRQTLGQGPEFLTYFQNEAQLEKSRLLSDRFSAERPKGSFSTLEIQRTEQGDSAMYLCASSLGLGTSGSYKETQYFGPGTRLLVL.

This rearrangement joins TRBV7-6 to TRBJ2-2, with a possible D match to TRBD2 (5 bases). The germline V gene has CDR1 SGHVS and CDR2 FNYEAQ. The germline V and J ends were trimmed by 1 base and 6 bases, with 6 bases remaining between them. CDR3 length: 13 amino acids. CDR3 nucleotide sequence: TGTGCCAGCAGCTTAGTCGGGGCCGGGGAGCTGTTTTTT. Translation gives CASSLVGAGELFF.

The chain is built from TRBV6-5 and TRBJ2-5; 7 nucleotides match TRBD2. The CDR3 totals 15 residues. In germline, CDR1 is MNHEY, CDR2 SVGAGI. J lost 5 bases, V lost 7 bases, and 13 bases had no gene match. The CDR3 region has the DNA TGTGCCAGCAAGGGCTTCCTAGCGGATCAGGAGACCCAGTACTTC. Its protein product is CASKGFLADQETQYF.

Only one count was recorded for this clone. This chain joins TRBV19 and TRBJ1-5; the D gene is possibly TRBD1 (5 bases). CDR1 is LNHDA, CDR2 SQIVND, per germline (reference sequence). V was clipped by 4 bases and J by 3 bases, with 16 bases between them. The CDR3 has 16 amino acids. The DNA for the CDR3 is TGTGCCAGTAGTACCCGCTACCGGGACTCCAATCAGCCCCAGCATTTT. This translates into CASSTRYRDSNQPQHF.